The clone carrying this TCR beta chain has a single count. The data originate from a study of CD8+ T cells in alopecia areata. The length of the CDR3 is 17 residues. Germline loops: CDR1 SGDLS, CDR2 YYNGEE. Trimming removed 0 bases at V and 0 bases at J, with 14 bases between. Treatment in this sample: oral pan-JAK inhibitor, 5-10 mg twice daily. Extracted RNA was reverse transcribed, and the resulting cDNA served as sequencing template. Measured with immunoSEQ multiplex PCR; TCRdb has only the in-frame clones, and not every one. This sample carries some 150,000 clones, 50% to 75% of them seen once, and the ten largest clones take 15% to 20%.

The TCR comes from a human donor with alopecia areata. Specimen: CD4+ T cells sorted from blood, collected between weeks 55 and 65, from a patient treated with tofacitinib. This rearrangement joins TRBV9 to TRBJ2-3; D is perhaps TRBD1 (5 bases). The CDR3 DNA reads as TGTGCCAGCAGCGTAGCCTCGGACATTTCAAGCACAGATACGCAGTATTTT. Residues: CASSVASDISSTDTQYF.